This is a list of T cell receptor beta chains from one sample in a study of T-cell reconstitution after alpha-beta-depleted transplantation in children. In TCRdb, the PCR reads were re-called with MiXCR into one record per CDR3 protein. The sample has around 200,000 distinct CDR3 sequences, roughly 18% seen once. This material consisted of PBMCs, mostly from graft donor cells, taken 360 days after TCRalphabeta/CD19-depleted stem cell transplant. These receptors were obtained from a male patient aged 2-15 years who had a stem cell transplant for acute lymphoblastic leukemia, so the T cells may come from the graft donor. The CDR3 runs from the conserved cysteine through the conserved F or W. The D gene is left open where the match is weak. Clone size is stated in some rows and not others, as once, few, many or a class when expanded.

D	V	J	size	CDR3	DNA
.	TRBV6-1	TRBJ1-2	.	CASSQGRGNYGYTF	TGTGCCAGCAGCCAGGGACGGGGCAACTATGGCTACACCTTC
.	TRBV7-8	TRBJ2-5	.	CATARGETQYF	TGTGCCACCGCACGGGGGGAGACCCAGTACTTC
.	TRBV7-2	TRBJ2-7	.	CASSLTRGDSYEQYF	TGTGCCAGCAGCTTAACCAGGGGGGACTCCTACGAGCAGTACTTC
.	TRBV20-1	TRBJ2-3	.	CSAIITDTQYF	TGCAGTGCTATTATCACAGATACGCAGTATTTT
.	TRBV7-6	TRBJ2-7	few	CASSLAVSGRTHVSYEQYF	TGTGCCAGCAGCTTAGCGGTTTCGGGGAGGACGCATGTCTCCTACGAGCAGTACTTC
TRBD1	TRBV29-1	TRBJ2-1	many	CSVEAGHRGFYNEQFF	TGCAGCGTTGAAGCCGGGCACAGGGGCTTCTACAATGAGCAGTTCTTC
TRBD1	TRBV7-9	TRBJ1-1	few	CASSLGGRDRGWGTEAFF	TGTGCCAGCAGCTTAGGGGGACGGGACAGGGGATGGGGAACTGAAGCTTTCTTT
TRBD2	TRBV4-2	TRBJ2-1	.	CASSQETSGGAAFF	TGTGCCAGCAGCCAAGAGACTAGCGGGGGGGCCGCGTTCTTC
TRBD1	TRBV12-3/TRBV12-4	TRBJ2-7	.	CASSLRPDRVYEQYF	TGTGCCAGCAGTTTGCGACCGGACAGGGTGTACGAGCAGTACTTC
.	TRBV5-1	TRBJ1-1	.	CASSLVGTPEAFF	TGCGCCAGCAGCTTGGTAGGGACCCCTGAAGCTTTCTTT
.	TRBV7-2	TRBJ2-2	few	CASSLFGGPGELFF	TGTGCCAGCAGCTTATTTGGGGGCCCCGGGGAGCTGTTTTTT
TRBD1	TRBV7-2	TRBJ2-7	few	CASSRGQHSYEQYF	TGTGCCAGCAGCCGGGGACAGCACTCCTACGAGCAGTACTTC
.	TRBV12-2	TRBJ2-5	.	CASRHNATSFREETQYF	TGTGCAAGTCGCCACAATGCGACTAGTTTTAGAGAAGAGACCCAGTACTTC
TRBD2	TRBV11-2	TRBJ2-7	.	CASSLNGGALSYEQYF	TGTGCCAGCAGCCTAAACGGGGGGGCCCTCTCCTACGAGCAGTACTTC
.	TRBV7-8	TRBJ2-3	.	CASSHAGYTDTQYF	TGTGCCAGCAGCCATGCGGGGTACACAGATACGCAGTATTTT
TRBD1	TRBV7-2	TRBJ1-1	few	CASSSQGGVAEAFF	TGTGCCAGCAGCTCCCAAGGGGGCGTCGCTGAAGCTTTCTTT
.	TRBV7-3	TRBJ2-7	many	CASSLSSYSYEQYF	TGTGCCAGCAGCTTAAGTTCCTACTCCTACGAGCAGTACTTC
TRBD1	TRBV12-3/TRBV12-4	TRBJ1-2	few	CASSFGDRGLSGYTF	TGTGCCAGCAGTTTCGGCGACAGGGGGCTCTCTGGCTACACCTTC
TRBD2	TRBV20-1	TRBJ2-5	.	CSAANSGGALGPQYF	TGCAGTGCCGCCAATAGCGGGGGGGCCCTTGGGCCCCAGTACTTC
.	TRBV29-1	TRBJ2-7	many	CSAWVSLFDRKALYEQYF	TGCAGCGCTTGGGTCTCGCTATTCGACAGAAAAGCCCTCTACGAGCAGTACTTC
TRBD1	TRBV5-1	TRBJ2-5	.	CASSSGTEETQYF	TGCGCCAGCAGCTCCGGGACAGAAGAGACCCAGTACTTC
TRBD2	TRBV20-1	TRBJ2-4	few	CSATRQRGQLAKNIQYF	TGCAGTGCTACGAGGCAGCGGGGCCAGCTAGCCAAAAACATTCAGTACTTC
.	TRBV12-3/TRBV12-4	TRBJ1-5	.	CASSPWEGRGDQPQHF	TGTGCCAGCAGTCCCTGGGAGGGTAGGGGGGATCAGCCCCAGCATTTT
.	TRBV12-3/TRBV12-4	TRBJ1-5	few	CASSLELTNQPQHF	TGTGCCAGCAGTTTAGAATTGACCAATCAGCCCCAGCATTTT
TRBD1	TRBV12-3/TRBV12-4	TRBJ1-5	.	CASSPTGGSSQPQHF	TGTGCCAGCAGCCCGACAGGGGGTAGTAGTCAGCCCCAGCATTTT
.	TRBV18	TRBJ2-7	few	CASSPPVSYEQYF	TGTGCCAGCTCACCACCAGTCTCCTACGAGCAGTACTTC
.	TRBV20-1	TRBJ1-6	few	CSASERDNSPLHF	TGCAGTGCTAGTGAACGGGATAATTCACCCCTCCACTTT
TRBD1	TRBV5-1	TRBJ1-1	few	CASSWDSHSDSEAFF	TGCGCCAGCAGCTGGGACAGTCACTCGGACTCTGAAGCTTTCTTT
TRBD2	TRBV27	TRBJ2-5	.	CASSYDSGGPLGETQYF	TGTGCCAGCAGCTACGATAGCGGGGGGCCCCTTGGGGAGACCCAGTACTTC
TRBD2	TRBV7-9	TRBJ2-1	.	CASSLLAGSHNEQFF	TGTGCCAGCAGCTTACTAGCGGGGTCCCACAATGAGCAGTTCTTC
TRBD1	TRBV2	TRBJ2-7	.	CASRGGQGTYEQYF	TGTGCCAGCAGGGGGGGACAGGGTACCTACGAGCAGTACTTC
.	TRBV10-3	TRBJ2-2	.	CAISGRLENTGELFF	TGTGCCATCAGTGGGAGACTAGAGAACACCGGGGAGCTGTTTTTT
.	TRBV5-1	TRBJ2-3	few	CASSFRGLSADTQYF	TGCGCCAGCAGCTTTCGGGGGCTCAGTGCAGATACGCAGTATTTT
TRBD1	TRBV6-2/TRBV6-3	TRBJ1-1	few	CASSSGQDNTEAFF	TGTGCCAGCAGCTCCGGACAGGACAACACTGAAGCTTTCTTT
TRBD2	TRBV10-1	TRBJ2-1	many	CASSVAGAGEQFF	TGCGCCAGCAGTGTAGCGGGGGCCGGGGAGCAGTTCTTC
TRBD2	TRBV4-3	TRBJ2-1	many	CASSQVWGRASGVEEQFF	TGCGCCAGCAGCCAAGTCTGGGGTCGTGCTAGCGGGGTGGAGGAGCAGTTCTTC
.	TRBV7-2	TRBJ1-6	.	CASSLTDSPLHF	TGTGCCAGCAGCCTGACGGATTCACCCCTCCACTTT
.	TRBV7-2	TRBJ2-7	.	CASSWETGTEQYF	TGTGCCAGCAGCTGGGAGACAGGAACCGAGCAGTACTTC
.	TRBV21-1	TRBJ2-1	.	CASSKGSTSGGTNEQFF	TGTGCCAGCAGCAAAGGATCGACTAGCGGGGGAACCAATGAGCAGTTCTTC
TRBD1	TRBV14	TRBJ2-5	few	CASSLRTGGFSIGETQYF	TGTGCCAGCAGCCTTCGGACAGGGGGATTTAGTATCGGAGAGACCCAGTACTTC
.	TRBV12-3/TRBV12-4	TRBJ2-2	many	CASIRSTGELFF	TGTGCCAGCATCCGCAGCACCGGGGAGCTGTTTTTT
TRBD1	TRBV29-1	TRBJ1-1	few	CSAVVRDRKERPNTEAFF	TGCAGCGCCGTTGTCCGGGACAGGAAAGAGAGACCGAACACTGAAGCTTTCTTT
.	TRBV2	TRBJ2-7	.	CASRSTGTVYEQYF	TGTGCCAGCAGGTCGACAGGGACTGTATACGAGCAGTACTTC
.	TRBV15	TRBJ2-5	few	CATSRTSPGVETQYF	TGTGCCACCAGCAGGACCTCCCCCGGGGTAGAGACCCAGTACTTC
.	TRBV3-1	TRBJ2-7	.	CASSQVPDEQYF	TGTGCCAGCAGCCAAGTTCCGGACGAGCAGTACTTC
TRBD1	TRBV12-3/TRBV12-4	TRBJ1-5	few	CASSLPGQGPNQPQHF	TGTGCCAGCAGTTTACCTGGACAGGGACCCAATCAGCCCCAGCATTTT
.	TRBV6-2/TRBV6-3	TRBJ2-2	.	CASSLLTQNTGELFF	TGTGCCAGCAGCCTTTTAACTCAGAACACCGGGGAGCTGTTTTTT
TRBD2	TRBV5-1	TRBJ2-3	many	CASSLAGGSTDTQYF	TGCGCCAGCAGTCTAGCGGGGGGGAGCACAGATACGCAGTATTTT
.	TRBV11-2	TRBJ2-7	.	CASSPKNRAEQYF	TGTGCCAGCAGCCCTAAAAACAGGGCCGAGCAGTACTTC
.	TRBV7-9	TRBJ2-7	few	CASSFVQGEQYF	TGTGCCAGCAGCTTCGTCCAAGGGGAGCAGTACTTC
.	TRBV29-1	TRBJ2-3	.	CSVEFKGADTQYF	TGCAGCGTTGAGTTCAAGGGCGCAGATACGCAGTATTTT
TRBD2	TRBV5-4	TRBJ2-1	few	CASSSKRDSRDNEQFF	TGTGCCAGCAGCTCAAAGCGGGACTCCCGGGACAATGAGCAGTTCTTC
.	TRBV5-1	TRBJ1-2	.	CASSLTRVGNGYTF	TGCGCCAGCAGCCTAACCCGAGTGGGTAACGGCTACACCTTC
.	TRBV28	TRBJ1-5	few	CASSFIRGQPQHF	TGTGCCAGCAGTTTCATCAGGGGCCAGCCCCAGCATTTT
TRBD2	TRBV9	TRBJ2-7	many	CASSVAVSGGQSYEQYF	TGTGCCAGCAGCGTAGCTGTTAGCGGGGGGCAATCCTACGAGCAGTACTTC
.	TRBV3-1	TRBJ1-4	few	CASNQPPTNEKLFF	TGTGCCAGCAACCAGCCGCCAACTAATGAAAAACTGTTTTTT
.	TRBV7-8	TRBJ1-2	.	CASRPRISNYGYTF	TGTGCCAGCCGCCCGAGGATATCTAACTATGGCTACACCTTC
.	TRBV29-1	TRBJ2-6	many	CSVALSGANVLTF	TGCAGCGTTGCCCTCTCTGGGGCCAACGTCCTGACTTTC